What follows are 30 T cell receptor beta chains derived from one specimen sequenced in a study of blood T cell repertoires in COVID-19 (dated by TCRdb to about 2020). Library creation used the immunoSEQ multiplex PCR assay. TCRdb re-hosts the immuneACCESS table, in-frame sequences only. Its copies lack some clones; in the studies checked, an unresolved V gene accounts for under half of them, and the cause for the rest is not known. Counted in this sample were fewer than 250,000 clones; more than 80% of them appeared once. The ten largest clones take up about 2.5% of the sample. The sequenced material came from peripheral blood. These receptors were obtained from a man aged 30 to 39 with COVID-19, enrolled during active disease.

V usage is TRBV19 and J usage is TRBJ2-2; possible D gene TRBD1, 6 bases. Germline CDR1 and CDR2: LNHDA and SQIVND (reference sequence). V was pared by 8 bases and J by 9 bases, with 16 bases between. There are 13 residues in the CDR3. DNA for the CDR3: TGTGCCAGTCGGACACAGGGAATCAGGGAGCTGTTTTTT. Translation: CASRTQGIRELFF.

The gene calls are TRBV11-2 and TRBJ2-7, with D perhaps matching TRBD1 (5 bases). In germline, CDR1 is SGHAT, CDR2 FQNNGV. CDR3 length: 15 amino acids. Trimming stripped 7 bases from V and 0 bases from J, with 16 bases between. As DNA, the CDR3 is TGTGCCAGCAAAAGGCAGGGAAAAAACTCCTACGAGCAGTACTTC. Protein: CASKRQGKNSYEQYF. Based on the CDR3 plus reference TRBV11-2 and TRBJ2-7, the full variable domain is EAGVAQSPRYKIIEKRQSVAFWCNPISGHATLYWYQQILGQGPKLLIQFQNNGVVDDSQLPKDRFSAERLKGVDSTLKIQPAKLEDSAVYLCASKRQGKNSYEQYFGPGTRLTVT.

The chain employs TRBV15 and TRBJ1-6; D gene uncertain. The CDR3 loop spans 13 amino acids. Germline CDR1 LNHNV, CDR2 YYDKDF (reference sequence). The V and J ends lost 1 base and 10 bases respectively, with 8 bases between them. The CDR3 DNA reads TGTGCCACCAGCAGAGCAATGGAGTCACCCCTCCACTTT. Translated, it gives CATSRAMESPLHF.

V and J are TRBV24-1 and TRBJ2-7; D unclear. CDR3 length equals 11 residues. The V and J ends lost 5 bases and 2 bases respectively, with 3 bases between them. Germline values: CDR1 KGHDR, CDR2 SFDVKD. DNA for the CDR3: TGTGCCACCAGTGGAGCCTACGAGCAGTACTTC. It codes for CATSGAYEQYF.

The CDR3 spells CASSLDRGGTEAFF. In nucleotides, the CDR3 is TGCGCCAGCAGTTTAGACAGGGGGGGGACTGAAGCTTTCTTT. The chain combines TRBV10-2 with TRBJ1-1, with 9 bases identical to TRBD1. This CDR3 is built from 14 residues. V was pared by 5 bases and J by 5 bases, with 6 bases of the junction left unmatched. The germline V gene encodes CDR1 WSHSY and CDR2 SAAADI.

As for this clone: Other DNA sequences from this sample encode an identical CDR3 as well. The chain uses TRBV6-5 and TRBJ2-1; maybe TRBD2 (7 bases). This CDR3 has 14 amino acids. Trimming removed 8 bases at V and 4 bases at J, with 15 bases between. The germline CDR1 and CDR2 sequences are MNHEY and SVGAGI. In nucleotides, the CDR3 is TGTGCCAGCCGGGGGGCAGGAGGGTACAATGAGCAGTTCTTC. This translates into CASRGAGGYNEQFF.

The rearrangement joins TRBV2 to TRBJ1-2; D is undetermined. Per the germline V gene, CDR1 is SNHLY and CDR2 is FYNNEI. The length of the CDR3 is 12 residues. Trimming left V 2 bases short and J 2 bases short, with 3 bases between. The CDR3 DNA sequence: TGTGCCAGCAGTGAATCGAACTATGGCTACACCTTC. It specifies CASSESNYGYTF. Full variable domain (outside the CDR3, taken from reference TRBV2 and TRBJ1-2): EPEVTQTPSHQVTQMGQEVILRCVPISNHLYFYWYRQILGQKVEFLVSFYNNEISEKSEIFDDQFSVERPDGSNFTLKIRSTKLEDSAMYFCASSESNYGYTFGSGTRLTVV.

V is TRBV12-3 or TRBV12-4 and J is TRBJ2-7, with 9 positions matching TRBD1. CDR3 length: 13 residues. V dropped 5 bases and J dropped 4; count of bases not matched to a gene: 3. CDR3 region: CASSPGQGYEQYF. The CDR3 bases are TGTGCCAGCAGTCCGGGACAGGGTTACGAGCAGTACTTC.

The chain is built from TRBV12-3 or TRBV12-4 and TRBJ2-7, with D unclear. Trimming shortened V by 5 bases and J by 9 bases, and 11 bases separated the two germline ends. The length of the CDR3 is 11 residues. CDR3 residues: CASSPGERQYF. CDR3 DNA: TGTGCCAGCAGTCCCGGTGAGAGGCAGTACTTC.

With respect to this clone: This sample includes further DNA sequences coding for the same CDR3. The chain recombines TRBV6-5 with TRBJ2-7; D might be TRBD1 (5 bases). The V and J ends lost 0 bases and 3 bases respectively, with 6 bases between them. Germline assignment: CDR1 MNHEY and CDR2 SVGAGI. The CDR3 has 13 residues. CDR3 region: CASSYSQGYEQYF. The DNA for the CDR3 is TGTGCCAGCAGTTACTCCCAGGGCTACGAGCAGTACTTC.

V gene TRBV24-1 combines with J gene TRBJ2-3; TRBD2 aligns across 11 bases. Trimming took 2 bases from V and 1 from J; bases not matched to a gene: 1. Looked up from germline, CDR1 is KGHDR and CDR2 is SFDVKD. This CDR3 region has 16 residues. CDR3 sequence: CATSDSLAGGTDTQYF. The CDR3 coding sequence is TGTGCCACCAGTGATTCACTAGCGGGGGGCACAGATACGCAGTATTTT.

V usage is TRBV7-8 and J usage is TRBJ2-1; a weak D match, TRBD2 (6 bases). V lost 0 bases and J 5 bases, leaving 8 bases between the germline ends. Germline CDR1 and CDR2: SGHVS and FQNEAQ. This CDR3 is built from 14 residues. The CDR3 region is CASSLAGRHNEQFF. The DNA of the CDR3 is TGTGCCAGCAGCTTAGCCGGGAGACACAATGAGCAGTTCTTC.

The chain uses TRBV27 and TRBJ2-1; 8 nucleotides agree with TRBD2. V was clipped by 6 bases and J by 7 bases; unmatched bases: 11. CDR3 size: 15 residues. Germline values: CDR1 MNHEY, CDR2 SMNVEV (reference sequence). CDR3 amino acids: CASRGPGGARNEQFF. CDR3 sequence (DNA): TGTGCCAGCAGAGGCCCGGGGGGGGCGCGGAATGAGCAGTTCTTC.

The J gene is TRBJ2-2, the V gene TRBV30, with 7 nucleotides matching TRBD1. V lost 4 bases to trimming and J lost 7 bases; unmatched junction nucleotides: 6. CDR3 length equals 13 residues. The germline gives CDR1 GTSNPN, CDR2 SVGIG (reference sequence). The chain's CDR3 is CAWTRGSVGELFF. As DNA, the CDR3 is TGTGCCTGGACCAGGGGGTCGGTCGGGGAGCTGTTTTTT.

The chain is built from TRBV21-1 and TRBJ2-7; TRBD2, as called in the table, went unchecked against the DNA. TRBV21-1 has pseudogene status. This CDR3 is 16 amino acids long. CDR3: CASSTFPGTVPYEQYF. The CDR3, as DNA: TGTGCCAGCAGCACCTTCCCGGGGACTGTTCCCTACGAGCAGTACTTC.

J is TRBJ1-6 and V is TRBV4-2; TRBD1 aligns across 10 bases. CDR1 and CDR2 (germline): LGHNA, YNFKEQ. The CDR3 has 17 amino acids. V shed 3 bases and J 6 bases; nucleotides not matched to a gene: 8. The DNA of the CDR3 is TGTGCCAGCAGCCATCACCGGGACAGGGGACTTAATTCACCCCTCCACTTT. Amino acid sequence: CASSHHRDRGLNSPLHF.

The CDR3 protein is CASSLLAGEKVGEQFF. In DNA, the CDR3 is TGTGCCAGCAGCCTACTAGCGGGAGAGAAAGTCGGTGAGCAGTTCTTC. V and J are TRBV2 and TRBJ2-1; TRBD2 agrees at 11 bases. The CDR3 covers 16 residues. Germline V gives CDR1 SNHLY, CDR2 FYNNEI. V dropped 6 bases and J dropped 9; count of bases not matched to a gene: 13.

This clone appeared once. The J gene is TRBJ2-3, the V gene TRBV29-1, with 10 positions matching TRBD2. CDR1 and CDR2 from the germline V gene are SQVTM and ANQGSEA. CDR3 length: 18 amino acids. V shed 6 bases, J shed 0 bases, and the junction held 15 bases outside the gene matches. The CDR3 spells CSVVPLRTSGYSTDTQYF. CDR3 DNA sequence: TGCAGCGTGGTCCCATTAAGGACTAGCGGTTATAGCACAGATACGCAGTATTTT.

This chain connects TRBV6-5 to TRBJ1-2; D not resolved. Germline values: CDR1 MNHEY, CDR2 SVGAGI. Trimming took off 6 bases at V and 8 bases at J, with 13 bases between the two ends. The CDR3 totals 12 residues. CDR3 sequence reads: CASRTDYGGYTF. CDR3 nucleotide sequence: TGTGCCAGCAGGACGGACTACGGCGGCTACACCTTC.

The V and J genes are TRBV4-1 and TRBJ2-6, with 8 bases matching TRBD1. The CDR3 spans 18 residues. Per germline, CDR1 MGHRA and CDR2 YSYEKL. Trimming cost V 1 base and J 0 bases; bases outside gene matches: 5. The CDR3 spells CASSQGTGINSGANVLTF. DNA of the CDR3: TGCGCCAGCAGCCAAGGGACAGGGATAAACTCTGGGGCCAACGTCCTGACTTTC.

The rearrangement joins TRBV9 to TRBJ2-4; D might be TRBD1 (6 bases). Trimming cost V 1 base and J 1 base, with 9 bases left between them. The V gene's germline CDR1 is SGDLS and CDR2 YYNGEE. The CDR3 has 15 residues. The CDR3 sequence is CASSVSGDAKNIQYF. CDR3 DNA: TGTGCCAGCAGCGTATCAGGGGACGCCAAAAACATTCAGTACTTC.

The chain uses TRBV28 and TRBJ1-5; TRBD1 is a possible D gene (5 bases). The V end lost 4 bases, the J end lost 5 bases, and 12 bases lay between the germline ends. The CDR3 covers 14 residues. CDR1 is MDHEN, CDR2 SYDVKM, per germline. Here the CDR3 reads CASSSPGTYQPQHF. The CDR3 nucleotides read TGTGCCAGCAGTTCCCCAGGGACTTATCAGCCCCAGCATTTT.

In DNA form, the CDR3 reads TGTGCCAGCTCACCATCCGGGGGGGGGAGCGGCGAAAAACTGTTTTTT. Its protein product is CASSPSGGGSGEKLFF. This rearrangement joins TRBV18 to TRBJ1-4; weak D call: TRBD1 (5 bases). CDR3 length: 16 amino acids. Per the germline V gene, CDR1 is KGHSH and CDR2 is LQKENI. The germline V and J ends were trimmed by 2 bases and 8 bases, with 18 bases remaining between them.

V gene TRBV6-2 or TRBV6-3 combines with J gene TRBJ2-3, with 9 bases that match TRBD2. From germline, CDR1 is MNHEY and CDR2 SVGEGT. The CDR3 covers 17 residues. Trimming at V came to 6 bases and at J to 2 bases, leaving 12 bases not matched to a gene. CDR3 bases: TGTGCCAGCAGCCTAGCGGGGTGGCCTACAACCACAGATACGCAGTATTTT. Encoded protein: CASSLAGWPTTTDTQYF.

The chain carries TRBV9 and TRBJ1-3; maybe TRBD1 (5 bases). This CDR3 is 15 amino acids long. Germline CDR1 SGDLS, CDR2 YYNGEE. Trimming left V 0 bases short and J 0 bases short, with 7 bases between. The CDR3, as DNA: TGTGCCAGCAGCGTAGCGACAGCCTCTGGAAACACCATATATTTT. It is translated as CASSVATASGNTIYF.

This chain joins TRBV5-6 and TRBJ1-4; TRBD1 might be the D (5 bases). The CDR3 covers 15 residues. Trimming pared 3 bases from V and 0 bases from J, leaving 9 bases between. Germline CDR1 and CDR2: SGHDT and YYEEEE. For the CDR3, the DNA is TGTGCCAGCAGCTCGTTGACAGCAACTAATGAAAAACTGTTTTTT. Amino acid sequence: CASSSLTATNEKLFF.

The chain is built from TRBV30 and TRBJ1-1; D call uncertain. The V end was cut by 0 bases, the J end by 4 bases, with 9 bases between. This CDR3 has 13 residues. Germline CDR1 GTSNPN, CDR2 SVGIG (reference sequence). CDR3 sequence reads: CAWSVLTSTEAFF. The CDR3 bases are TGTGCCTGGAGTGTCCTTACTTCCACTGAAGCTTTCTTT. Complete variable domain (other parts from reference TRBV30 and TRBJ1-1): SQTIHQWPATLVQPVGSPLSLECTVEGTSNPNLYWYRQAAGRGLQLLFYSVGIGQISSEVPQNLSASRPQDRQFILSSKKLLLSDSGFYLCAWSVLTSTEAFFGQGTRLTVV.

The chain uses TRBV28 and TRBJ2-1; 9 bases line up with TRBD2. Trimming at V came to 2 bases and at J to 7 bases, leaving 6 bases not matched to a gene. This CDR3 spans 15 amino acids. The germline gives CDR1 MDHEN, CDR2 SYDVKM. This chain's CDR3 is CASSLAGGRHNEQFF. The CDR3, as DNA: TGTGCCAGCAGTTTAGCGGGAGGGCGGCATAATGAGCAGTTCTTC.

This CDR3 reads CASSQDPGVNSGNTIYF. CDR3 nucleotide sequence: TGCGCCAGCAGCCAAGATCCGGGGGTGAATTCTGGAAACACCATATATTTT. The chain has TRBV4-3 and TRBJ1-3, with D possibly being TRBD1 (5 bases). The V end lost 0 bases, the J end lost 1 base, and 13 bases lay between the germline ends. This CDR3 is 17 amino acids long. Per germline, CDR1 LGHNA and CDR2 YSLEER.

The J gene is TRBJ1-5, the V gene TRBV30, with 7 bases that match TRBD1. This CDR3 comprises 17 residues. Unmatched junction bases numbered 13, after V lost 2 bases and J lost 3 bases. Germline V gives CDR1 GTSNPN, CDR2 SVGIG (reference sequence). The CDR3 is CAWSSWGGRGNNQPQHF. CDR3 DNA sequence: TGTGCCTGGAGTAGTTGGGGAGGCAGGGGGAACAATCAGCCCCAGCATTTT.